The 3 T cell receptor beta chains in this list originate from one sample, sequenced in a study of T-cell memory formation after mild COVID-19. TCRdb redid the calling of the 5' RACE reads with MiXCR, one entry per CDR3 protein. The table records 350,000 to 500,000 distinct CDR3 sequences, about 22% of them present only once. Sequencing input: PBMCs or a T cell subset sorted from them (not recorded which). Every receptor here comes from an adult woman who had mild COVID-19 (a few samples of this study predate the infection). Cell type and time point are not known.

The chain combines TRBV20-1 with TRBJ1-2; maybe TRBD1 (5 bases). Trimming cost V 1 base and J 6 bases, with 15 bases left between them. CDR3 length: 14 residues. Looked up from germline, CDR1 is DFQATT and CDR2 is SNEGSKA (reference sequence). The CDR3 nucleotides read TGCAGTGCTAGAGCCCCCTCTCGGGGCGATGGCTACACCTTC. The encoded protein is CSARAPSRGDGYTF.

This clonotype was recorded once. This chain joins TRBV27 and TRBJ1-1; 8 bases line up with TRBD1. The CDR3 has 15 amino acids. Per the germline V gene, CDR1 is MNHEY and CDR2 is SMNVEV (reference sequence). Trimming at V came to 3 bases and at J to 5 bases, leaving 8 bases not matched to a gene. CDR3 coding DNA: TGTGCCAGCAGTTTCACACCAGGGGGCCTGACTGAAGCTTTCTTT. Its protein is CASSFTPGGLTEAFF.

This clonotype showed up just a few times. The chain uses TRBV6-6 and TRBJ2-5; 13 nucleotides agree with TRBD2. Germline V gene sequence: CDR1 MNHNY, CDR2 SVGAGI (reference sequence). With V trimmed by 4 bases and J by 5 bases, 1 base remained unmatched. The CDR3 consists of 14 residues. The CDR3 loop is CASSWGLAGETQYF. CDR3 DNA sequence: TGTGCCAGCAGTTGGGGACTAGCGGGGGAGACCCAGTACTTC.